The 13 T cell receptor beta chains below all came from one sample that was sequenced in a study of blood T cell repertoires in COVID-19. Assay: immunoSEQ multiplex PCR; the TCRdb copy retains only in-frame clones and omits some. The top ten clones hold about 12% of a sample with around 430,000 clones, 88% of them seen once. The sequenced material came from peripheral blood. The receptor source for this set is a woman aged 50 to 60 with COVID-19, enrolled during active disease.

CDR3 sequence (DNA): TGTGCCAGCTCACCGAGGGAGGTTGTATACTCTGAAGCTTTCTTT. Its protein product is CASSPREVVYSEAFF. The chain uses TRBV18 and TRBJ1-1; D not resolved. CDR3 size: 15 residues. Germline values: CDR1 KGHSH, CDR2 LQKENI. Trimming shortened V by 3 bases and J by 6 bases, and 17 bases separated the two germline ends.

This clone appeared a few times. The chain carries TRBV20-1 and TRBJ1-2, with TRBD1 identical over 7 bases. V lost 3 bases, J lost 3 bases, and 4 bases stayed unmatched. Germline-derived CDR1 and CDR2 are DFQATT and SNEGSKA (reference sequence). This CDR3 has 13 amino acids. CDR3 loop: CSASLDRDYGYTF. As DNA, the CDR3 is TGCAGTGCTAGTCTCGACAGGGACTATGGCTACACCTTC.

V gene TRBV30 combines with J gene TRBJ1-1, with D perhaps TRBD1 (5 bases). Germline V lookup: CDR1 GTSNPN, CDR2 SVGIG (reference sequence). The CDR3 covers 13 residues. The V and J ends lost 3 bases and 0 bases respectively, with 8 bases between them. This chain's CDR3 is CAWRTEMNTEAFF. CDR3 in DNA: TGTGCCTGGAGGACAGAGATGAACACTGAAGCTTTCTTT.

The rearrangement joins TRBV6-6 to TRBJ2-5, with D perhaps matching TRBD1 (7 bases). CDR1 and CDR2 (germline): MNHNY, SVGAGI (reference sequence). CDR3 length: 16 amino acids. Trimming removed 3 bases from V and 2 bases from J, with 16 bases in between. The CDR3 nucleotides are TGTGCCAGCAGTTATCCGGGGGACAGAGGTCAAGAGACCCAGTACTTC. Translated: CASSYPGDRGQETQYF.

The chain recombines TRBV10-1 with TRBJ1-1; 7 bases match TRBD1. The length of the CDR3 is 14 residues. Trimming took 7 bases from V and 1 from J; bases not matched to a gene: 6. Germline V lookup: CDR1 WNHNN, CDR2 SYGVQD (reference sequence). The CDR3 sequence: CASNAGGTNTEAFF. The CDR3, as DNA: TGCGCCAGCAACGCAGGGGGAACGAACACTGAAGCTTTCTTT.

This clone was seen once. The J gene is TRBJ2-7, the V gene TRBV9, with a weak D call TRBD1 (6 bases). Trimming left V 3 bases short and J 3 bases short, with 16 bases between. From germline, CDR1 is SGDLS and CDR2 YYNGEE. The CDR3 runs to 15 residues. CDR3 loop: CASSEAAGAYYEQYF. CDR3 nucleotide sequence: TGTGCCAGCAGCGAGGCGGCAGGGGCGTACTACGAGCAGTACTTC.

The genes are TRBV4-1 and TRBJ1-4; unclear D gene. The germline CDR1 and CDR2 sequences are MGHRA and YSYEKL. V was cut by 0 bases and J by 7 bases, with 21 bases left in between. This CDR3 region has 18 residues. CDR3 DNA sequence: TGCGCCAGCAGCCAAGACCCTCTGACCTCTGAGGTTTCTGAAAAACTGTTTTTT. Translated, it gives CASSQDPLTSEVSEKLFF.

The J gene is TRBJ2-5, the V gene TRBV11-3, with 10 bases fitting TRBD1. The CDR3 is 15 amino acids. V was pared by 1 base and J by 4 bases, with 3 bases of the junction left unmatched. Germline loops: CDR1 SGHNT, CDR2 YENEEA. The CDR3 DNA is TGTGCCAGCAGCTTAGGGGGACAGGGGACAGAGACCCAGTACTTC. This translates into CASSLGGQGTETQYF. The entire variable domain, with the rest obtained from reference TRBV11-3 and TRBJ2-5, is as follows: EAGVVQSPRYKIIEKKQPVAFWCNPISGHNTLYWYLQNLGQGPELLIRYENEEAVDDSQLPKDRFSAERLKGVDSTLKIQPAELGDSAVYLCASSLGGQGTETQYFGPGTRLLVL.

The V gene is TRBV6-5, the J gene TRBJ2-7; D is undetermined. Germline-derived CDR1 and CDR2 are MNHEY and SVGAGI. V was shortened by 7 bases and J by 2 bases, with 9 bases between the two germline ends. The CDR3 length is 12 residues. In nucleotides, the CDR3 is TGTGCCAGCACGAGTAGCCCCTACGAGCAGTACTTC. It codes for CASTSSPYEQYF.

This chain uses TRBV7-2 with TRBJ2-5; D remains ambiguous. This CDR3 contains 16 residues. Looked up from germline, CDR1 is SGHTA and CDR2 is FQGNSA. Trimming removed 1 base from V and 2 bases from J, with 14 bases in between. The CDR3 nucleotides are TGTGCCAGCAGCTTAGACCGGCCAGGCATACAAGAGACCCAGTACTTC. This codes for CASSLDRPGIQETQYF. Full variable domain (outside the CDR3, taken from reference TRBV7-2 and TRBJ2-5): GAGVSQSPSNKVTEKGKDVELRCDPISGHTALYWYRQSLGQGLEFLIYFQGNSAPDKSGLPSDRFSAERTGGSVSTLTIQRTQQEDSAVYLCASSLDRPGIQETQYFGPGTRLLVL.

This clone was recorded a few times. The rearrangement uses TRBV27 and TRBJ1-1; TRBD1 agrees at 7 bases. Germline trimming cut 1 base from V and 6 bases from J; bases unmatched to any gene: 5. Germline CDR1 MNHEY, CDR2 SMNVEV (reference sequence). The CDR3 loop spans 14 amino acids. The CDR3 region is CASSLFRGWPEAFF. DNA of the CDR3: TGTGCCAGCAGTTTATTCAGGGGGTGGCCTGAAGCTTTCTTT.

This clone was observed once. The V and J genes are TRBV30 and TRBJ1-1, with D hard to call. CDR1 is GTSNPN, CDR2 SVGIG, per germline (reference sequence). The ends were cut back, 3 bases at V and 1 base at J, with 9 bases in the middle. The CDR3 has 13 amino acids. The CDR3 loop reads CAWRGSANTEAFF. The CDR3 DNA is TGTGCCTGGAGAGGCAGCGCGAACACTGAAGCTTTCTTT.

Here the CDR3 reads CASSVAQDSYNEQFF. The CDR3 DNA reads as TGTGCCAGCAGCGTAGCCCAGGACTCCTACAATGAGCAGTTCTTC. V usage is TRBV9 and J usage is TRBJ2-1, with D unresolved. V lost 0 bases and J lost 0, with 7 bases in between. Per germline, CDR1 SGDLS and CDR2 YYNGEE. The CDR3 sequence is 15 residues long.